This is a list of T cell receptor beta chains from one sample in a study of T-cell memory formation after mild COVID-19. TCRdb passed the 5' RACE reads through MiXCR, listing each CDR3 protein once. This sample has about 110,000 distinct CDR3 sequences, with about a sixth found just once. Sequencing was performed on PBMCs or a T cell subset sorted from them (not recorded which). Source of these receptors: a man aged 18 to 29 who had mild COVID-19 (a few samples of this study predate the infection). Cell type and time point are not known. Each CDR3 is given with its conserved first and last residue. D genes are given only for firm matches. Clone size is shown for a subset of rows, as once, few, many or a class of expanded clone.

TRBD1	many	TRBV4-1	TRBJ2-3	CASSRPGTVSDTQYF	TGCGCCAGCAGCCGTCCCGGGACAGTTTCAGATACGCAGTATTTT
.	few	TRBV5-5	TRBJ2-7	CASSLTSRSLEQYF	TGTGCCAGCAGCTTGACTAGCAGATCCCTCGAGCAGTACTTC
TRBD1	.	TRBV19	TRBJ1-5	CASSSRQGVSNQPQHF	TGTGCCAGTAGTTCCCGACAGGGGGTTAGCAATCAGCCCCAGCATTTT
.	.	TRBV7-8	TRBJ2-5	CASSIGAQETQYF	TGTGCCAGCAGCATTGGGGCGCAAGAGACCCAGTACTTC
TRBD1	.	TRBV20-1	TRBJ2-7	CSATPGQLGEQYF	TGCAGTGCTACCCCGGGACAGCTGGGGGAGCAGTACTTC
.	.	TRBV4-3	TRBJ1-4	CASSHRPRGLMKNCFF	.
.	.	TRBV20-1	TRBJ2-2	CSARTAQTGELFF	TGCAGTGCACGGACAGCACAGACCGGGGAGCTGTTTTTT
TRBD1	few	TRBV10-2	TRBJ1-1	CASRRQGNTEAFF	TGCGCCAGCAGACGACAGGGAAACACTGAAGCTTTCTTT
.	few	TRBV7-2	TRBJ2-7	CASSIGTQQYEQYF	TGTGCCAGCTCCATCGGGACACAACAATACGAGCAGTACTTC
.	.	TRBV3-1	TRBJ2-3	CASSQDHRDLTDTQYF	TGTGCCAGCAGCCAAGATCATAGGGATCTGACAGATACGCAGTATTTT
TRBD2	.	TRBV15	TRBJ2-5	CATSRGTITQYF	TGTGCCACCAGCAGGGGGACTATCACCCAGTACTTC
TRBD1	many	TRBV5-1	TRBJ2-6	CANQDRGPFSGANVLTF	TGCGCCAACCAGGACAGGGGCCCTTTCTCTGGGGCCAACGTCCTGACTTTC
.	few	TRBV20-1	TRBJ2-1	CSARGGRDEFF	TGCAGTGCTAGGGGCGGGCGGGACGAGTTCTTC
.	few	TRBV4-3	TRBJ1-3	CASSQDMGFGNTIYF	TGCGCCAGCAGCCAAGATATGGGTTTCGGAAACACCATATATTTT
TRBD1	few	TRBV5-1	TRBJ1-2	CASSGRQGSYGYTF	TGCGCCAGCAGCGGCCGACAGGGAAGCTATGGCTACACCTTC
.	.	TRBV14	TRBJ2-1	CASSQWPHNFEFF	TGTGCCAGCAGCCAATGGCCGCATAATTTCGAGTTCTTC
.	.	TRBV7-2	TRBJ1-5	CASSSVIGGNQPQHF	TGTGCCAGCAGCTCCGTCATAGGCGGGAATCAGCCCCAGCATTTT
TRBD1	.	TRBV11-1	TRBJ2-2	CASSLDRGYTGELFF	TGTGCCAGCAGTCTCGACAGGGGTTACACCGGGGAGCTGTTTTTT
TRBD2	few	TRBV12-3/TRBV12-4	TRBJ2-3	CASSFWGGPTDTQYF	TGTGCCAGCAGTTTTTGGGGGGGACCCACAGATACGCAGTATTTT
.	.	TRBV6-2/TRBV6-3	TRBJ2-3	CASSYFLGDTQYF	TGTGCCAGCAGTTACTTCCTGGGGGATACGCAGTATTTT